This T cell receptor beta chain was profiled in a study of control samples from healthy donors and cancer patients. Here immunoSEQ multiplex PCR was the method, and the copy in TCRdb shows in-frame clones only, minus some. There are 70,000 to 100,000 clones in the sample; roughly 89% occur only once, and 6% to 9.5% lies in the top ten. V lost 4 bases to trimming and J lost 8 bases, with 13 bases between them. In germline, CDR1 is SGHRS, CDR2 YFSETQ. The CDR3 has 13 amino acids. The sample consisted of blood. This TCR was sampled from a woman aged 60-70 years in good health. The V and J genes are TRBV5-1 and TRBJ2-1; D gene uncertain. The CDR3, as DNA: TGCGCCAGCAGCGTCGGGTCCACGGATGAGCAGTTCTTC. Its protein product is CASSVGSTDEQFF.